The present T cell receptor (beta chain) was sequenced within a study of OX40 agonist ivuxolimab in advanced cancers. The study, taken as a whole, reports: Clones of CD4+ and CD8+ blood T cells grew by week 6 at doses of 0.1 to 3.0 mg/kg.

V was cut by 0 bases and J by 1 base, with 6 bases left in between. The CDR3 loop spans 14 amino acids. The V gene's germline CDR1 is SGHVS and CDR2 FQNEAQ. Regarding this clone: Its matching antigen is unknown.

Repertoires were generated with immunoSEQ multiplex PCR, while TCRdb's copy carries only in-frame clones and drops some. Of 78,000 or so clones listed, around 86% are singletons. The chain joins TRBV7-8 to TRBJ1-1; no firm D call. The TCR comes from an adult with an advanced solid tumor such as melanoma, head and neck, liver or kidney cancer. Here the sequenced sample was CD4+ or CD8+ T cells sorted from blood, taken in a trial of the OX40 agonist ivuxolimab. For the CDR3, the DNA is TGTGCCAGCAGCTTAGCGGGAGCGAACACTGAAGCTTTCTTT. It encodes CASSLAGANTEAFF.